This paragraph covers one T cell receptor (beta chain) sequence. Its antigen is not identified. The sample is drawn from a study of T cell responses to AZD1222 COVID-19 vaccine. Background on the study: Investigators merged groups given second doses at roughly 4 or roughly 12 weeks. Study-wide points: Donor demographics were predominantly white British with a female majority; clonal diversity may be underestimated.

Here immunoSEQ multiplex PCR was the method, and the copy in TCRdb shows in-frame clones only, minus some. Here the sample spans 130,000 or so clones, around nine tenths being singletons. Trimming took off 0 bases at V and 3 bases at J, with 14 bases between the two ends. The germline CDR1 and CDR2 sequences are SGHDT and YYEEEE. This CDR3 region has 16 residues. The sequencing used peripheral blood, collected on day 0 of AZD1222 vaccination. This clonotype originated in an adult in good health. V usage is TRBV5-6 and J usage is TRBJ2-3, with D perhaps assigned TRBD1 or TRBD2 (6 bases each). CDR3 loop: CASSLGWRGLTDTQYF. The CDR3 bases are TGTGCCAGCAGCTTGGGCTGGAGGGGGTTAACAGATACGCAGTATTTT.